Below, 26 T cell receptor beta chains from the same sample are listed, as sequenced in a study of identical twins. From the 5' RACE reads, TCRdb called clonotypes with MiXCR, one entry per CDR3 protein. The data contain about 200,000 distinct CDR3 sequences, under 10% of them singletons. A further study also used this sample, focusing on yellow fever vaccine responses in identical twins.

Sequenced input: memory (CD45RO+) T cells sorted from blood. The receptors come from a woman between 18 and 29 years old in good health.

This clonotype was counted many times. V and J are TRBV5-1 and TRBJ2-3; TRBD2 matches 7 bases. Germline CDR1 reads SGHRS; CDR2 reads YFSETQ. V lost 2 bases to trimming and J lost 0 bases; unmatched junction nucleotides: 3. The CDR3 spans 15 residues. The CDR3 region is CASSLQRGSTDTQYF. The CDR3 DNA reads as TGCGCCAGCAGCTTACAGCGGGGAAGCACAGATACGCAGTATTTT. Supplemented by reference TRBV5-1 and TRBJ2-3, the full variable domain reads KAGVTQTPRYLIKTRGQQVTLSCSPISGHRSVSWYQQTPGQGLQFLFEYFSETQRNKGNFPGRFSGRQFSNSRSEMNVSTLELGDSALYLCASSLQRGSTDTQYFGPGTRLTVL.

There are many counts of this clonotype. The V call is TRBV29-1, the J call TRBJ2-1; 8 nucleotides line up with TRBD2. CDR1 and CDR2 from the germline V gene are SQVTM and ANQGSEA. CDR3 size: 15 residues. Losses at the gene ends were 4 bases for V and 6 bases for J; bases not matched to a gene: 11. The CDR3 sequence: CSVGRGGNQGNEQFF. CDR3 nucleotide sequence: TGCAGCGTTGGTCGGGGGGGGAATCAGGGCAATGAGCAGTTCTTC.

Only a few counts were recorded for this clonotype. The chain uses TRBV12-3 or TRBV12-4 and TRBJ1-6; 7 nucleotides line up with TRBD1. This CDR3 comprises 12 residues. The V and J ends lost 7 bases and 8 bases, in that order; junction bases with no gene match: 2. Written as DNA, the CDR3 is TGTGCCAGCAACAGGGGAGATTCACCCCTCCACTTT. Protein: CASNRGDSPLHF.

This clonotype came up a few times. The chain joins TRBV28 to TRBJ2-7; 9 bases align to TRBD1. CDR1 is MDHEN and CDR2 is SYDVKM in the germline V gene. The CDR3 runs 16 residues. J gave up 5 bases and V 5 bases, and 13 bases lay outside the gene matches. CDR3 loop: CASSRISGQGNNEQYF. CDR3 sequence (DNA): TGTGCCAGCAGTCGGATCTCGGGACAGGGTAACAACGAGCAGTACTTC.

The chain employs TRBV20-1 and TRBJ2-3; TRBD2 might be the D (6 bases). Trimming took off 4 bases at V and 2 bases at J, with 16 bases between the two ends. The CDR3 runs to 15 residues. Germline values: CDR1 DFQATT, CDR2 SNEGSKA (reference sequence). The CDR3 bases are TGCAGTGCTACCCCCCGGGACTTATCCACAGATACGCAGTATTTT. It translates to CSATPRDLSTDTQYF.

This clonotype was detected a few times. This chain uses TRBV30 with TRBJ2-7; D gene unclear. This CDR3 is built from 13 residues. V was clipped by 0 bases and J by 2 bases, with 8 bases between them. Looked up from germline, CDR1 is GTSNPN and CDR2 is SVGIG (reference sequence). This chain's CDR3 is CAWSVGGPYEQYF. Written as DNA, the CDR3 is TGTGCCTGGAGTGTTGGTGGTCCCTACGAGCAGTACTTC.

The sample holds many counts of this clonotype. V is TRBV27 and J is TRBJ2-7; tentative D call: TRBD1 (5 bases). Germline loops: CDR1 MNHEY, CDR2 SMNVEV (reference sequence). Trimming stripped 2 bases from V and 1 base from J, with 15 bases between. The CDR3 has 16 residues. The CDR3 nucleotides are TGTGCCAGCAGTTTAGATGGGCAGGGATCATCCTACGAGCAGTACTTC. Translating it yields CASSLDGQGSSYEQYF.

CDR3 in amino acids: CASTARGLAGINEQFF. CDR3 nucleotide sequence: TGTGCCAGCACCGCCCGGGGACTAGCGGGGATAAATGAGCAGTTCTTC. The V and J genes are TRBV2 and TRBJ2-1; 13 bases map to TRBD2. Germline CDR1 reads SNHLY; CDR2 reads FYNNEI. This CDR3 contains 16 residues. The V and J ends lost 7 bases and 7 bases, in that order; junction bases with no gene match: 10.

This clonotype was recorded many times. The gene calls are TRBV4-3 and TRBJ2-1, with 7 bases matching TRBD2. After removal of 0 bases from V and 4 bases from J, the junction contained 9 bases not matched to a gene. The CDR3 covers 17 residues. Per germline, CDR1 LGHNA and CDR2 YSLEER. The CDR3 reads CASSQDGTSVPYNEQFF. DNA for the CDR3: TGCGCCAGCAGCCAAGACGGTACTAGCGTCCCATACAATGAGCAGTTCTTC.

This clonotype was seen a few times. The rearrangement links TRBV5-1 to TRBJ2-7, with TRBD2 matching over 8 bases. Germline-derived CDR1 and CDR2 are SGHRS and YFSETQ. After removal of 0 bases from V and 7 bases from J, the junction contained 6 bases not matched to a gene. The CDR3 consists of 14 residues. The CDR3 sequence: CASSLVAGSGEQYF. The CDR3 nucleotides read TGCGCCAGCAGCTTGGTAGCGGGGTCAGGTGAGCAGTACTTC.

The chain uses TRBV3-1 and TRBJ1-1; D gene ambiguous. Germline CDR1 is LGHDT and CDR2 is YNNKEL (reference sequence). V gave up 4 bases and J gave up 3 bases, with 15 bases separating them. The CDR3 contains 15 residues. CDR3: CASSRRAVRDTEAFF. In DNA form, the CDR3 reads TGTGCCAGCAGCCGGCGTGCAGTAAGGGACACTGAAGCTTTCTTT. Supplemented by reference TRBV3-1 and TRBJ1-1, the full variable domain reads DTAVSQTPKYLVTQMGNDKSIKCEQNLGHDTMYWYKQDSKKFLKIMFSYNNKELIINETVPNRFSPKSPDKAHLNLHINSLELGDSAVYFCASSRRAVRDTEAFFGQGTRLTVV.

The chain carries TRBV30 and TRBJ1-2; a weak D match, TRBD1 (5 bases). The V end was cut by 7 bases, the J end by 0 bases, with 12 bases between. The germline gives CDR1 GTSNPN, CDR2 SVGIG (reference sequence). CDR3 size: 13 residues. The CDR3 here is CAFRDRTNYGYTF. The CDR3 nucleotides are TGTGCCTTCCGGGACCGAACTAACTATGGCTACACCTTC.

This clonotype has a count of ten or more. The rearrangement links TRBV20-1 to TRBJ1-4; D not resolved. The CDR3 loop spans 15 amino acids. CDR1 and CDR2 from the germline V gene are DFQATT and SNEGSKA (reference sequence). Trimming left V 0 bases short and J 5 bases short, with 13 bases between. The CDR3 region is CSARDIKAANEKLFF. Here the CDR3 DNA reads TGCAGTGCTAGAGATATAAAAGCAGCAAATGAAAAACTGTTTTTT.

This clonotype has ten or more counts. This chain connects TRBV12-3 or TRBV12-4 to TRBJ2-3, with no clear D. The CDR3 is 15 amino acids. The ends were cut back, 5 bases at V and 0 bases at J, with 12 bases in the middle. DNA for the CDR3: TGTGCCAGCAGTCCTCGCACAGCCAGCACAGATACGCAGTATTTT. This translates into CASSPRTASTDTQYF.

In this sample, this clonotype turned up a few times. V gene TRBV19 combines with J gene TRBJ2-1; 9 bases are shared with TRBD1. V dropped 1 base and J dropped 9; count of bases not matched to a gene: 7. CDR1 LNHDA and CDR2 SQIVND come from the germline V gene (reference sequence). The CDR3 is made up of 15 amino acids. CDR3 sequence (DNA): TGTGCCAGTAGTATAGCGGGGGGACAGGGCAGTGAGCAGTTCTTC. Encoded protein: CASSIAGGQGSEQFF. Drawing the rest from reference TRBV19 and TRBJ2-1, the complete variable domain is DGGITQSPKYLFRKEGQNVTLSCEQNLNHDAMYWYRQDPGQGLRLIYYSQIVNDFQKGDIAEGYSVSREKKESFPLTVTSAQKNPTAFYLCASSIAGGQGSEQFFGPGTRLTVL.

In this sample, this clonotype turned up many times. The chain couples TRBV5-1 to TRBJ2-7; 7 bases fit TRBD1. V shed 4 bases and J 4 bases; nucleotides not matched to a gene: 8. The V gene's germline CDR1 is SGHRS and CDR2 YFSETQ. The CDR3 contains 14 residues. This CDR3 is CASSRGQVSYEQYF. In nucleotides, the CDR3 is TGCGCCAGCAGCCGCGGACAGGTATCATACGAGCAGTACTTC.

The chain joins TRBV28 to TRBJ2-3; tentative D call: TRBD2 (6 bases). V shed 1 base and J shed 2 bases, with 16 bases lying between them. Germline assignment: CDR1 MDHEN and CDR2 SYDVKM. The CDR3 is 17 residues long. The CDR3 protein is CASSLYERAQTTDTQYF. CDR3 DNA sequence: TGTGCCAGCAGTTTATATGAGCGGGCCCAAACCACAGATACGCAGTATTTT.

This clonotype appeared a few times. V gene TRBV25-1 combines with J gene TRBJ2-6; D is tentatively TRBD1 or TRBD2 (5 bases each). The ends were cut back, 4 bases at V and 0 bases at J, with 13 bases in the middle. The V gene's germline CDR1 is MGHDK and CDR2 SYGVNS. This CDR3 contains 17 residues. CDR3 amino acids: CASSGRDGVSGANVLTF. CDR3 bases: TGTGCCAGCAGTGGCCGGGACGGTGTCTCTGGGGCCAACGTCCTGACTTTC. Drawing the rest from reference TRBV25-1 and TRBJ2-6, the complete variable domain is EADIYQTPRYLVIGTGKKITLECSQTMGHDKMYWYQQDPGMELHLIHYSYGVNSTEKGDLSSESTVSRIRTEHFPLTLESARPSHTSQYLCASSGRDGVSGANVLTFGAGSRLTVL.

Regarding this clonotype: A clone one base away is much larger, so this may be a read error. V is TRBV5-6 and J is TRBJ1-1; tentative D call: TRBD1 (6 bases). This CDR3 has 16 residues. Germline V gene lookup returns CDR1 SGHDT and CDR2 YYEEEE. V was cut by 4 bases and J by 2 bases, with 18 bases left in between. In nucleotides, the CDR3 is TGTGCCAGCAGCCTGGGACGGGGGGCGCGAAACACTGAAGCTTTCTTT. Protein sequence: CASSLGRGARNTEAFF.

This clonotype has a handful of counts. CDR3: CAIMGEETKNIQYF. Written as DNA, the CDR3 is TGTGCCATCATGGGGGAGGAGACCAAAAACATTCAGTACTTC. This rearrangement joins TRBV10-3 to TRBJ2-4; D might be TRBD2 (6 bases). Per the germline V gene, CDR1 is ENHRY and CDR2 is SYGVKD. V was trimmed by 7 bases and J by 2 bases, leaving 12 bases between them. The CDR3 has 14 amino acids.

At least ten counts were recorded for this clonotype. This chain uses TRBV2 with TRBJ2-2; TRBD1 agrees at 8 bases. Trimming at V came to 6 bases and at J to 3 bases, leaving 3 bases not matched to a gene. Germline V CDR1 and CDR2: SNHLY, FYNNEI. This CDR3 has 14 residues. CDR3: CASREQGDTGELFF. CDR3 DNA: TGTGCCAGCAGGGAACAGGGGGACACCGGGGAGCTGTTTTTT. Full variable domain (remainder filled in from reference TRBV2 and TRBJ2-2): EPEVTQTPSHQVTQMGQEVILRCVPISNHLYFYWYRQILGQKVEFLVSFYNNEISEKSEIFDDQFSVERPDGSNFTLKIRSTKLEDSAMYFCASREQGDTGELFFGEGSRLTVL.

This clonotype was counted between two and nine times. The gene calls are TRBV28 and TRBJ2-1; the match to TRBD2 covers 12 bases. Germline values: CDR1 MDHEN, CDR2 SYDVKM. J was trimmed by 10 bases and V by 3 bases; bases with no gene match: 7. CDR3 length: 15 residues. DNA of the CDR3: TGTGCCAGCAGTTTGGGGCAGACTAGCGGGGGAGAGCAGTTCTTC. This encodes CASSLGQTSGGEQFF.

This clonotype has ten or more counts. The CDR3 loop is CASSDRDTRYTEAFF. Written as DNA, the CDR3 is TGCGCCAGCAGCGACCGGGACACCCGATACACTGAAGCTTTCTTT. This chain links TRBV5-1 with TRBJ1-1, with D possibly matching TRBD1 (6 bases). Germline CDR1 and CDR2: SGHRS and YFSETQ. The CDR3 consists of 15 residues. Trimming cost V 4 bases and J 3 bases, with 16 bases left between them.

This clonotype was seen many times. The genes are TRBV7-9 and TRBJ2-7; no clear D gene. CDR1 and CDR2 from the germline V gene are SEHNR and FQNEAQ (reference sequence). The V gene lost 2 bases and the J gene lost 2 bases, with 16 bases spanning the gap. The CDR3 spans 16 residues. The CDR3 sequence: CASSLTPQSQTYEQYF. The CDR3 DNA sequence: TGTGCCAGCAGCTTAACCCCCCAAAGTCAAACCTACGAGCAGTACTTC. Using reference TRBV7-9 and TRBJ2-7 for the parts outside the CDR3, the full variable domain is DTGVSQNPRHKITKRGQNVTFRCDPISEHNRLYWYRQTLGQGPEFLTYFQNEAQLEKSRLLSDRFSAERPKGSFSTLEIQRTEQGDSAMYLCASSLTPQSQTYEQYFGPGTRLTVT.

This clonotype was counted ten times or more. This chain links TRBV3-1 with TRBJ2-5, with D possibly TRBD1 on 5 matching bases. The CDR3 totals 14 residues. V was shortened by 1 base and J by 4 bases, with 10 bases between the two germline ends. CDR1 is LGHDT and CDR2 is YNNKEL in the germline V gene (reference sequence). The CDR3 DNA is TGTGCCAGCAGCCAAGCTGGCAGGGTAGAGACCCAGTACTTC. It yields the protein CASSQAGRVETQYF.

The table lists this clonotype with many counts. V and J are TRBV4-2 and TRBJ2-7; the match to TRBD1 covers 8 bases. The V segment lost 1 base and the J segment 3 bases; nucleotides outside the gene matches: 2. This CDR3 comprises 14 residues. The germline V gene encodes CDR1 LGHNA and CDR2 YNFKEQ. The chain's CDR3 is CASSQVGTGYEQYF. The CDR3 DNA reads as TGTGCCAGCAGCCAAGTCGGGACAGGCTACGAGCAGTACTTC.